Shown below are 3 T cell receptor beta chains from a single sample sequenced in a study of shared clonotypes between healthy human individuals. Sequenced by immunoSEQ multiplex PCR; TCRdb stores in-frame clones only, minus some. The table lists approximately 500,000 clones, 79% of them singletons. The sample was PBMCs. These TCRs come from a woman between 40 and 50 years old in good health. Some clones in this sample may be carry-over from other donors' samples.

Of note for this clone: The sample carries other DNA sequences with the same CDR3. The chain recombines TRBV29-1 with TRBJ2-3; tentative D call: TRBD1 (5 bases). The germline V gene has CDR1 SQVTM and CDR2 ANQGSEA. The CDR3 has 13 amino acids. V was trimmed by 5 bases and J by 2 bases, leaving 11 bases between them. CDR3 in DNA: TGCAGCGTTCCGCTAGGGGTCACAGATACGCAGTATTTT. Protein product: CSVPLGVTDTQYF.

This rearrangement joins TRBV10-3 to TRBJ2-1, with 9 bases that match TRBD1. The germline V gene has CDR1 ENHRY and CDR2 SYGVKD. CDR3 size: 17 residues. V gave up 0 bases and J gave up 7 bases; unmatched junction bases: 10. CDR3 DNA sequence: TGTGCCATCAGTGAGTCGATAGCGACAGGGGGGTCGAATGAGCAGTTCTTC. Translation gives CAISESIATGGSNEQFF.

This clone was found once. The rearrangement joins TRBV6-1 to TRBJ2-2; D not resolved. CDR3 length: 14 amino acids. Trimming took off 5 bases at V and 2 bases at J, with 9 bases between the two ends. CDR1 is MNHNS and CDR2 is SASEGT in the germline V gene. The CDR3 DNA sequence: TGTGCCAGCAGTCCCACCTATAACACCGGGGAGCTGTTTTTT. Its translation: CASSPTYNTGELFF.